This TCR beta chain was captured by sequencing in a study of cytomegalovirus exposure and HLA in healthy donors. Germline lookup yields CDR1 SGHKS and CDR2 YYEKEE (reference sequence). V was trimmed by 10 bases and J by 1 base, leaving 13 bases between them. This CDR3 spans 13 amino acids. PCR primers comprised 60 Vbeta and 13 Jbeta primers. Clones were read by immunoSEQ multiplex PCR, and TCRdb kept only the in-frame ones, dropping some. This table holds about 130,000 clones, over 60% found once. Sequencing used PBMCs. The chain uses TRBV5-5 and TRBJ2-3; D gene unclear. This clonotype was obtained from a human donor in good health. CDR3 in DNA: TGTGCCCGTCCGAGCGCGCGCACAGATACGCAGTATTTT. Translation: CARPSARTDTQYF.